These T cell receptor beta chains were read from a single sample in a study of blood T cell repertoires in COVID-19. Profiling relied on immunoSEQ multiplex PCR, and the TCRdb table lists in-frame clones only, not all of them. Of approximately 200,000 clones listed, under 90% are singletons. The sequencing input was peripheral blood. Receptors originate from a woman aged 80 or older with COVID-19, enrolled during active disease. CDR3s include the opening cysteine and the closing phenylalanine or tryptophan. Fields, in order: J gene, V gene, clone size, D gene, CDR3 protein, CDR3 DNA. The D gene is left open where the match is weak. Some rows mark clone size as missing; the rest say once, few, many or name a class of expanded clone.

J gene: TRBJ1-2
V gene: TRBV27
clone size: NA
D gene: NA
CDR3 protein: CASGAREGVGYTF
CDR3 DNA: TGTGCCAGCGGGGCCCGGGAGGGGGTAGGCTACACCTTC

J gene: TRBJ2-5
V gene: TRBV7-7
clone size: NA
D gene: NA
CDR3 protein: CASSRDQGTQYF
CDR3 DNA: TGTGCTAGCAGCCGAGACCAGGGGACCCAGTACTTC

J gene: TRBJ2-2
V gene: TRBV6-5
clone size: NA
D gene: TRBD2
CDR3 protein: CASSYLLAGRAGELFF
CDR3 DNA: TGTGCCAGCAGTTACCTCCTAGCGGGAAGAGCCGGGGAGCTGTTTTTT

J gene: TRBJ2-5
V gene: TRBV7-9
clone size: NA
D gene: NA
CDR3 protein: CASSALGGETQYF
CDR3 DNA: TGTGCCAGCAGCGCCTTGGGGGGAGAGACCCAGTACTTC

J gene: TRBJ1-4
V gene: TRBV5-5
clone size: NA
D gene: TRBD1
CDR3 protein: CASSRGTGNEKLFF
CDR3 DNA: TGTGCCAGCAGCCGCGGGACAGGGAATGAAAAACTGTTTTTT

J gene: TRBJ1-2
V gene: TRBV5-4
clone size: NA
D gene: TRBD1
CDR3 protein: CASNPGQGANADGYTF
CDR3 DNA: TGTGCCAGCAACCCGGGACAGGGGGCGAACGCTGATGGCTACACCTTC

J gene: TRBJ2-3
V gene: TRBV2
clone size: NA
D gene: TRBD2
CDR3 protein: CASRSRTSGADTQYF
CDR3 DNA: TGTGCCAGCAGGAGTCGGACTAGCGGGGCAGATACGCAGTATTTT

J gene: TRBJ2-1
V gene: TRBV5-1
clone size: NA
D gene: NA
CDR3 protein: CASSLAQGNEQFF
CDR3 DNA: TGCGCCAGCAGCTTGGCCCAGGGGAATGAGCAGTTCTTC

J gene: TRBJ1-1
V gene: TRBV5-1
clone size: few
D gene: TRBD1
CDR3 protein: CASNRGQGMRNTEAFF
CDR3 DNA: TGCGCCAGCAACCGGGGACAGGGGATGAGGAACACTGAAGCTTTCTTT

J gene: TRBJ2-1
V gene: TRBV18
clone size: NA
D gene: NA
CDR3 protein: CASSPQGSYNEQFF
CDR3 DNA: TGTGCCAGCTCACCTCAGGGTTCCTACAATGAGCAGTTCTTC

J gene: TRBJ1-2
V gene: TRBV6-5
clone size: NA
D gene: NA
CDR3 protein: CASSYSMEGVNYGYTF
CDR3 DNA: TGTGCCAGCAGTTACTCGATGGAAGGGGTTAACTATGGCTACACCTTC

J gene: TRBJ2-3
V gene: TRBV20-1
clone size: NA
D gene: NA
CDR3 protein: CSAKAGSVGYW
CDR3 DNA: TGCAGTGCTAAGGCGGGTAGCGTAGGGTATTGG

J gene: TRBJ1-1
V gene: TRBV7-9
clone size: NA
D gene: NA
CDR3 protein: CASITDSLNTEAFF
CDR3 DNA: TGTGCCAGCATCACCGACAGCCTGAACACTGAAGCTTTCTTT